This TCR beta chain was identified during a study of shared clonotypes between healthy human individuals. Across the study: Each donor's CD4 naive and CD4 memory cells filled three plates apiece, CD8 naive two, and CD8 memory one. Study-wide findings and caveats: The naive CD4 repertoires of a handful of donors were compared, and around 4.7% of clonotypes were shared. In this cohort, only blood was sampled, and tissue repertoires likely differ.

The CDR3 length is 15 residues. Germline CDR1 LGHNA, CDR2 YSLEER. J lost 4 bases, V lost 0 bases, and 5 bases had no gene match. In regard to this clone: Its antigen is currently unknown.

Some 32,000 T cell genomes, or approximately 200 ng DNA, went into the sorted-subset replicate PCRs. Libraries were prepared by immunoSEQ multiplex PCR; TCRdb keeps only in-frame clonotypes and omits some of them. The sample has more than 1,200,000 clones; 98% to 99% are singletons. Sequenced material: naive CD4+ T cells sorted from blood. Subset of the sample: CD45RA+ positively selected. The chain joins TRBV4-3 to TRBJ1-2; 7 nucleotides line up with TRBD1. This clonotype was sampled from a man between 25 and 39 years old in good health. The DNA of the CDR3 is TGCGCCAGCAGCCAAGATGCCCAGGGGGGCTATGGCTACACCTTC. Encoded protein: CASSQDAQGGYGYTF.